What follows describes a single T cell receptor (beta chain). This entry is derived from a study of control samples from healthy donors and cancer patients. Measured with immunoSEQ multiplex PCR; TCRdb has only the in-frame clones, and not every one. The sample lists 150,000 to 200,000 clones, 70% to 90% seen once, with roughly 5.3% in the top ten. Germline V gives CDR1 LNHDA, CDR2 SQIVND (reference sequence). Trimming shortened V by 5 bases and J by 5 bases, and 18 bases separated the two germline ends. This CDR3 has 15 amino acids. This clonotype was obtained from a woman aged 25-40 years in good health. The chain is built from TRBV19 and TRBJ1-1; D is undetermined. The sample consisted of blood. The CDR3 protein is CASSSRTVSRTEAFF. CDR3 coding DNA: TGTGCCAGTAGTTCCCGGACCGTATCAAGGACTGAAGCTTTCTTT.